These 18 T cell receptor beta chains were sequenced from one sample in a study of blood T cells in healthy people across ages. With a J-beta primer mix and a sample-barcoded 5' primer, a second PCR ran about 7 to 12 cycles. Via MiXCR, TCRdb re-called the 5' RACE reads, giving one row per CDR3 protein. The sample carries 1 million or so distinct CDR3 sequences, less than 50% recorded once. Material for sequencing was blood. These receptors all come from a woman aged 55-75 years in good health.

The chain uses TRBV20-1 and TRBJ2-1; 12 bases line up with TRBD2. Germline trimming cut 3 bases from V and 10 bases from J; bases unmatched to any gene: 22. The germline V gene has CDR1 DFQATT and CDR2 SNEGSKA (reference sequence). This CDR3 has 19 amino acids. CDR3 sequence: CSASSLSAPGLAGSKEQFF. The DNA of the CDR3 is TGCAGTGCTAGCTCCCTTTCAGCACCGGGACTAGCGGGCAGCAAGGAGCAGTTCTTC.

The gene calls are TRBV29-1 and TRBJ1-1, with D tentatively TRBD1 (5 bases). The ends were cut back, 3 bases at V and 1 base at J, with 18 bases in the middle. The CDR3 is 16 residues long. CDR1 is SQVTM and CDR2 is ANQGSEA in the germline V gene. For the CDR3, the DNA is TGCAGCGTTGATAACCCGCAAAGGGGAACGAACACTGAAGCTTTCTTT. It codes for CSVDNPQRGTNTEAFF.

The CDR3 spells CSASKARYGQGEDTQYF. DNA of the CDR3: TGCAGTGCTAGTAAGGCCCGCTACGGACAGGGAGAAGATACGCAGTATTTT. The chain has TRBV20-1 and TRBJ2-3, with TRBD1 matching over 8 bases. The ends lost 3 bases at V and 5 bases at J; junction bases unmatched: 16. The CDR3 has 17 residues. The V gene's germline CDR1 is DFQATT and CDR2 SNEGSKA (reference sequence).

The chain links TRBV15 to TRBJ2-5; D unresolved. Per germline, CDR1 LNHNV and CDR2 YYDKDF (reference sequence). This CDR3 is built from 15 residues. V lost 0 bases, J lost 5 bases, and 13 bases lay in between. The CDR3 protein is CATSRDKRPLETQYF. The DNA of the CDR3 is TGTGCCACCAGCAGAGATAAACGCCCTCTGGAGACCCAGTACTTC. Using reference TRBV15 and TRBJ2-5 for the parts outside the CDR3, the full variable domain is DAMVIQNPRYQVTQFGKPVTLSCSQTLNHNVMYWYQQKSSQAPKLLFHYYDKDFNNEADTPDNFQSRRPNTSFCFLDIRSPGLGDTAMYLCATSRDKRPLETQYFGPGTRLLVL.

This clonotype has only a few counts. The genes are TRBV29-1 and TRBJ2-7; TRBD1 is a possible D gene (6 bases). The CDR3 runs to 13 residues. Trimming took 3 bases from V and 6 from J, leaving 15 bases between them. CDR1 and CDR2 (germline): SQVTM, ANQGSEA. The CDR3 sequence: CSVDVGQGREQYF. The DNA for the CDR3 is TGCAGCGTTGACGTGGGGCAGGGGCGCGAGCAGTACTTC.

There are a few counts of this clonotype. The chain employs TRBV20-1 and TRBJ2-7; D is possibly TRBD1 or TRBD2 (5 bases each). Germline CDR1 is DFQATT and CDR2 is SNEGSKA (reference sequence). V shed 6 bases and J shed 0 bases, with 12 bases lying between them. This CDR3 has 13 residues. CDR3 in amino acids: CSASRDASYEQYF. Written as DNA, the CDR3 is TGCAGTGCCTCAAGGGACGCCTCCTACGAGCAGTACTTC.

This chain links TRBV7-9 with TRBJ1-2; D gene ambiguous. Trimming stripped 5 bases from V and 4 bases from J, with 11 bases between. Per germline, CDR1 SEHNR and CDR2 FQNEAQ (reference sequence). The CDR3 length is 13 residues. CDR3 in amino acids: CASSAISLYGYTF. CDR3 coding DNA: TGTGCCAGCAGCGCTATATCCCTCTATGGCTACACCTTC.

V and J are TRBV15 and TRBJ2-1, with D perhaps being TRBD1 or TRBD2 (5 bases each). CDR1 and CDR2 from the germline V gene are LNHNV and YYDKDF (reference sequence). CDR3 length: 13 residues. The V gene lost 5 bases and the J gene lost 10 bases, with 15 bases spanning the gap. The CDR3 sequence: CATSQGSWGEQFF. The DNA of the CDR3 is TGTGCCACCAGCCAGGGATCGTGGGGGGAGCAGTTCTTC.

V gene TRBV14 combines with J gene TRBJ2-7; 12 positions agree with TRBD2. Germline V gives CDR1 SGHDN, CDR2 FVKESK. Germline trimming cut 4 bases from V and 1 base from J; bases unmatched to any gene: 8. The CDR3 is made up of 17 amino acids. The CDR3 nucleotides read TGTGCCAGCAGCCCAATCGGACTAGCGGGATTATCCTACGAGCAGTACTTC. Translated: CASSPIGLAGLSYEQYF.

This clonotype was observed a few times. The chain combines TRBV10-3 with TRBJ2-7; perhaps TRBD2 as D (6 bases). Germline V gene data show CDR1 as ENHRY and CDR2 as SYGVKD. V was clipped by 2 bases and J by 0 bases, with 17 bases between them. The CDR3 is made up of 17 amino acids. The CDR3 loop reads CAISEGTAASSSYEQYF. The CDR3 coding sequence is TGTGCCATCAGTGAGGGGACTGCGGCATCGAGCTCCTACGAGCAGTACTTC.

This clonotype was seen many times. The junction departs from germline at one end; a sequencing error may be responsible. This chain connects TRBV5-1 to TRBJ1-2; 8 positions agree with TRBD1. CDR1 is SGHRS, CDR2 YFSETQ, per germline. The CDR3 is 14 residues long. The DNA of the CDR3 is TGTGCCAGCAGTTTAGGGACAGGCAACTATGGCTACACCTTC. Translation gives CASSLGTGNYGYTF.

The chain couples TRBV4-1 to TRBJ2-3; TRBD1 matches 8 bases. The CDR3 loop spans 18 amino acids. Germline V lookup: CDR1 MGHRA, CDR2 YSYEKL. The V segment lost 1 base and the J segment 1 base; nucleotides outside the gene matches: 10. The CDR3 loop is CASSQAGDRRIGTDTQYF. CDR3 DNA: TGCGCCAGCAGCCAAGCCGGGGACAGGCGAATCGGCACAGATACGCAGTATTTT.

The rearrangement joins TRBV24-1 to TRBJ2-4, with D perhaps TRBD2 (5 bases). CDR3 size: 17 residues. CDR1 KGHDR and CDR2 SFDVKD come from the germline V gene. Deletions cut 4 bases from V and 3 bases from J, with 18 bases between. The CDR3 bases are TGTGCCACCAGTGACGGGTCCGAGAGGGCCGTCAAAAACATTCAGTACTTC. It codes for CATSDGSERAVKNIQYF.

The V and J genes are TRBV11-2 and TRBJ2-3; 12 nucleotides line up with TRBD2. The CDR3 runs 16 residues. The V segment lost 3 bases and the J segment 2 bases; nucleotides outside the gene matches: 3. Germline-derived CDR1 and CDR2 are SGHAT and FQNNGV. The CDR3 DNA sequence: TGTGCCAGCAGCTTTGGACTAGCGGGAATCACAGATACGCAGTATTTT. Translated: CASSFGLAGITDTQYF.

The rearrangement uses TRBV3-1 and TRBJ2-1; 10 nucleotides line up with TRBD2. Germline values: CDR1 LGHDT, CDR2 YNNKEL (reference sequence). V trimming: 2 bases; J trimming: 7 bases; junction bases outside the gene matches: 2. The CDR3 has 14 residues. CDR3 loop: CASSQTSGMNEQFF. CDR3 sequence (DNA): TGTGCCAGCAGCCAAACTAGCGGGATGAATGAGCAGTTCTTC.

The chain is built from TRBV5-1 and TRBJ2-7, with 11 bases identical to TRBD1. In germline, CDR1 is SGHRS, CDR2 YFSETQ. J gave up 0 bases and V 3 bases, and 14 bases lay outside the gene matches. The CDR3 length is 19 residues. The CDR3 DNA is TGCGCCAGCAGCTGGACAGGGGGCATGGGACTAAGGAACTCCTACGAGCAGTACTTC. Translated: CASSWTGGMGLRNSYEQYF.

The CDR3 loop is CASSWGGRDQETQYF. CDR3 nucleotides: TGTGCCAGCAGTTGGGGGGGCAGGGACCAAGAGACCCAGTACTTC. The chain has TRBV27 and TRBJ2-5, with D maybe TRBD2 (7 bases). Trimming removed 4 bases at V and 0 bases at J, with 12 bases between. Looked up from germline, CDR1 is MNHEY and CDR2 is SMNVEV (reference sequence). The CDR3 covers 15 residues.

J is TRBJ2-5 and V is TRBV7-3; 7 bases are a match to TRBD2. V lost 3 bases and J lost 2; bases outside the gene matches: 9. Germline-derived CDR1 and CDR2 are SGHTA and FQGTGA. The CDR3 extends over 16 amino acids. CDR3 amino acids: CASSFSGRGLQETQYF. The CDR3 region has the DNA TGTGCCAGCAGCTTCTCGGGGCGGGGACTACAAGAGACCCAGTACTTC.